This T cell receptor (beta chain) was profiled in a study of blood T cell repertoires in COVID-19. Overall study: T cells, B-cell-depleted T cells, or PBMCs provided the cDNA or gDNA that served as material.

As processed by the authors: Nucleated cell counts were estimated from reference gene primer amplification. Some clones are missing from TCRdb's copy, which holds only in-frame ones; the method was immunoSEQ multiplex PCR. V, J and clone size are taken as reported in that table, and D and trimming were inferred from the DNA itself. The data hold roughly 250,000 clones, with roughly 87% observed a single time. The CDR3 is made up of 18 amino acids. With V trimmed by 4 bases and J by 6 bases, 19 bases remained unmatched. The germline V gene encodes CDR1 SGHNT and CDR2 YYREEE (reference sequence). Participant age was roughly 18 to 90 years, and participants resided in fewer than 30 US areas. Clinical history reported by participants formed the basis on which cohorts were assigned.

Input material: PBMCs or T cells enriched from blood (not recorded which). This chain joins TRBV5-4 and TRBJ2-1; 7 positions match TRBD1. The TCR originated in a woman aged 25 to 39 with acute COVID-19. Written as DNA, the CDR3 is TGTGCCAGCAGCCCTGCGAGGACAGGACTTCTTTTGGCCAATGAGCAGTTCTTC. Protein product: CASSPARTGLLLANEQFF.